The rows below give T cell receptor beta chains drawn from one sample of a study of blood T cells in healthy people across ages. TCRdb recomputed calls from the 5' RACE reads with MiXCR, one row per CDR3 protein. The repertoire has 1.5 million to 2 million distinct CDR3 sequences, roughly 32% of them found once; the top ten carry about 11%. Sample: blood. The receptors originated from a woman aged 25 to 39 in good health. CDR3s include the opening cysteine and the closing phenylalanine or tryptophan. D genes are given only for firm matches. Size values are once, few and many counts, or a class for expanded clones, and some rows have none.

d_gene	v_gene	j_gene	len	abundance	CDR3aa	CDR3nt
TRBD1	TRBV20-1	TRBJ1-1	14	-	CSARQMTGSTEAFF	TGCAGTGCTAGGCAGATGACAGGGAGTACTGAAGCTTTCTTT
-	TRBV20-1	TRBJ2-3	13	few	CSASGEGQGTQYF	TGCAGTGCTTCGGGCGAGGGGCAGGGTACGCAGTATTTT
TRBD2	TRBV4-2	TRBJ2-3	18	few	CASSQVSRLAGSTDTQYF	TGTGCCAGCAGCCAAGTCTCTAGACTAGCGGGATCCACAGATACGCAGTATTTT
-	TRBV24-1	TRBJ1-1	13	-	CATSDWSNTEAFF	TGTGCCACCAGTGATTGGAGTAACACTGAAGCTTTCTTT
TRBD2	TRBV9	TRBJ2-1	16	-	CASSVEPSGGYNEQFF	TGTGCCAGCAGCGTAGAGCCTAGCGGGGGTTACAATGAGCAGTTCTTC
-	TRBV11-2	TRBJ2-2	14	few	CASSLASHTGELFF	TGTGCCAGCAGCTTAGCTTCGCATACCGGGGAGCTGTTTTTT
-	TRBV7-6	TRBJ2-7	11	-	CASGLGGEQYF	TGTGCCAGCGGCTTAGGTGGGGAGCAGTACTTC
-	TRBV6-1	TRBJ2-1	15	few	CASSEGYSSYNEQFF	TGTGCCAGCAGTGAAGGGTACAGCTCCTACAATGAGCAGTTCTTC
TRBD2	TRBV2	TRBJ2-3	17	-	CASSDQAGIIGMGTQYF	TGTGCCAGCAGTGACCAAGCGGGAATAATCGGGATGGGTACGCAGTATTTT
-	TRBV28	TRBJ2-3	20	-	CARSLRSGRVRRPSTDTQYF	TGTGCCCGCAGTTTGCGATCTGGCCGAGTCCGGCGTCCTAGCACAGATACGCAGTATTTT
TRBD2	TRBV5-1	TRBJ2-3	16	-	CASSSPGGLRTDTQYF	TGCGCCAGCAGCTCTCCGGGGGGGCTGCGCACAGATACGCAGTATTTT
-	TRBV6-1	TRBJ2-7	15	few	CASSVGQGGYYEQYF	TGTGCCAGCAGTGTGGGCCAGGGGGGTTATTACGAGCAGTACTTC
-	TRBV4-1	TRBJ1-2	14	-	CASSQPGQLHGYTF	TGCGCCAGCAGCCAACCAGGACAGCTGCATGGCTACACCTTC